The next 25 T cell receptor beta chains were all read from a single sample in a study of PD-L1 blockade in urothelial cancer. TCRdb keeps only in-frame clones here, not all; method: immunoSEQ multiplex PCR. The sample holds some 45,000 clones; approximately 89% are singletons and the top ten take less than 4%. The sequencing here drew on PBMCs, taken around atezolizumab (anti-PD-L1) treatment. These receptor sequences come from a man at least 80 years old with urothelial cancer.

The chain joins TRBV5-6 to TRBJ2-4; no clear D gene. Germline loops: CDR1 SGHDT, CDR2 YYEEEE. The V gene lost 2 bases and the J gene lost 6 bases, with 3 bases spanning the gap. The CDR3 is 11 amino acids. CDR3 loop: CASSFGNIQYF. In nucleotides, the CDR3 is TGTGCCAGCAGCTTCGGAAACATTCAGTACTTC.

V usage is TRBV5-1 and J usage is TRBJ2-3; the match to TRBD1 covers 7 bases. V dropped 7 bases and J dropped 0; count of bases not matched to a gene: 8. Per germline, CDR1 SGHRS and CDR2 YFSETQ. This CDR3 has 15 residues. The CDR3 DNA is TGCGCCAGCCGCAGAGAGGGACAGAGCACAGATACGCAGTATTTT. This codes for CASRREGQSTDTQYF.

The V and J genes are TRBV27 and TRBJ1-2; TRBD1 is a possible D gene (6 bases). The CDR3 consists of 13 residues. Looked up from germline, CDR1 is MNHEY and CDR2 is SMNVEV (reference sequence). With 7 bases removed from V and 6 bases from J, the gap between germline ends came to 15 bases. The chain's CDR3 is CASKSTGYDGYTF. In DNA, the CDR3 is TGTGCCAGCAAATCTACAGGGTACGATGGCTACACCTTC.

V and J are TRBV18 and TRBJ2-5; TRBD1 agrees at 7 bases. The V gene's germline CDR1 is KGHSH and CDR2 LQKENI. This CDR3 contains 15 residues. V was pared by 4 bases and J by 2 bases, with 7 bases of the junction left unmatched. This CDR3 reads CASSRSGTVQETQYF. The CDR3, as DNA: TGTGCCAGCTCACGATCCGGGACAGTACAAGAGACCCAGTACTTC.

The gene calls are TRBV5-1 and TRBJ2-3; tentative D call: TRBD2 (8 bases). The CDR3 is 22 amino acids. V was shortened by 4 bases and J by 0 bases, with 33 bases between the two germline ends. CDR1 is SGHRS and CDR2 is YFSETQ in the germline V gene. The CDR3 sequence: CASSLWTGLSSGRALSTDTQYF. CDR3 DNA sequence: TGCGCCAGCAGCCTCTGGACAGGTCTAAGTTCCGGGAGGGCCCTCAGCACAGATACGCAGTATTTT.

The rearrangement joins TRBV7-2 to TRBJ2-5, with D tentatively TRBD2 (5 bases). V gave up 6 bases and J gave up 2 bases, with 13 bases separating them. Germline lookup yields CDR1 SGHTA and CDR2 FQGNSA. There are 14 residues in the CDR3. The CDR3 loop reads CASRRTSYQETQYF. As DNA, the CDR3 is TGTGCCAGCAGACGTACTAGTTATCAAGAGACCCAGTACTTC.

This clone was seen a handful of times. V and J are TRBV19 and TRBJ1-5, with a possible D match to TRBD1 (5 bases). The germline V gene encodes CDR1 LNHDA and CDR2 SQIVND (reference sequence). The CDR3 has 14 amino acids. V lost 4 bases to trimming and J lost 7 bases, with 14 bases between them. The CDR3 DNA reads TGTGCCAGTAGTAAGCGGGGGGAGGAACAGCCCCAGCATTTT. Its translation is CASSKRGEEQPQHF.

V is TRBV18 and J is TRBJ2-1, with D uncertain. Germline lookup yields CDR1 KGHSH and CDR2 LQKENI. This CDR3 has 15 residues. Trimming pared 4 bases from V and 0 bases from J, leaving 10 bases between. The CDR3 bases are TGTGCCAGCTCACATACAGAGATCTCCTACAATGAGCAGTTCTTC. Protein: CASSHTEISYNEQFF.

With regard to this clone: The same CDR3 is also encoded by other DNA sequences in this sample. J is TRBJ2-7 and V is TRBV5-1; 8 bases match TRBD1. The trim removed 0 bases at V and 4 bases at J, leaving 3 bases unmatched. Per germline, CDR1 SGHRS and CDR2 YFSETQ. The CDR3 runs 14 residues. The CDR3 sequence is CASSLGQGAYEQYF. DNA of the CDR3: TGCGCCAGCAGCTTGGGGCAGGGGGCATACGAGCAGTACTTC.

CDR3: CASSPQSSGNTIYF. The CDR3, as DNA: TGTGCCAGTAGTCCACAGAGCTCTGGAAACACCATATATTTT. This chain links TRBV19 with TRBJ1-3; D gene uncertain. Germline values: CDR1 LNHDA, CDR2 SQIVND (reference sequence). The CDR3 is 14 amino acids. The V and J ends lost 5 bases and 0 bases respectively, with 8 bases between them.

This clone was counted between two and nine times. The CDR3 is CASSLEGTGPYEQYF. In DNA, the CDR3 is TGTGCCAGCAGCTTAGAAGGCACAGGGCCCTACGAGCAGTACTTC. The chain has TRBV7-9 and TRBJ2-7; D is possibly TRBD1 (6 bases). The CDR3 has 15 residues. Germline V gives CDR1 SEHNR, CDR2 FQNEAQ (reference sequence). The V end was cut by 1 base, the J end by 2 bases, with 12 bases between.

On this clone itself: Other DNA sequences in the same sample also yield this CDR3. The chain links TRBV7-2 to TRBJ1-1; a weak D match, TRBD1 (5 bases). The CDR3 is 15 residues long. V dropped 1 base and J dropped 0 bases, with 9 bases sitting between them. The germline CDR1 and CDR2 sequences are SGHTA and FQGNSA. This CDR3 reads CASSLGGGMNTEAFF. In DNA form, the CDR3 reads TGTGCCAGCAGCTTAGGGGGGGGGATGAACACTGAAGCTTTCTTT.

The chain uses TRBV4-2 and TRBJ2-5, with unresolved D. CDR1 is LGHNA and CDR2 is YNFKEQ in the germline V gene. The germline V and J ends were trimmed by 0 bases and 2 bases, with 10 bases remaining between them. CDR3 length: 15 amino acids. In DNA, the CDR3 is TGTGCCAGCAGCCAAGAGCGCCCAGGACAAGAGACCCAGTACTTC. Protein: CASSQERPGQETQYF.

The V and J genes are TRBV30 and TRBJ2-7; 8 positions agree with TRBD2. Germline V CDR1 and CDR2: GTSNPN, SVGIG (reference sequence). The CDR3 totals 15 residues. Unmatched junction bases numbered 10, after V lost 1 base and J lost 5 bases. The DNA of the CDR3 is TGTGCCTGGAGTGCCGAACTAGCGGAGCCTAACGAGCAGTACTTC. Translation: CAWSAELAEPNEQYF.

The chain recombines TRBV6-6 with TRBJ2-3; possible D gene TRBD2, 5 bases. Looked up from germline, CDR1 is MNHNY and CDR2 is SVGAGI (reference sequence). The V and J ends lost 5 bases and 2 bases respectively, with 11 bases between them. This CDR3 has 14 amino acids. The CDR3 DNA follows: TGTGCCAGCAGTACCAGGAGGACCACAGATACGCAGTATTTT. It codes for CASSTRRTTDTQYF.

This chain connects TRBV27 to TRBJ2-1, with 8 bases lining up with TRBD2. V was pared by 6 bases and J by 12 bases, with 4 bases of the junction left unmatched. This CDR3 comprises 11 residues. CDR1 MNHEY and CDR2 SMNVEV come from the germline V gene (reference sequence). The chain's CDR3 is CASSRGGLQFF. CDR3 nucleotide sequence: TGTGCCAGCAGCCGGGGGGGTTTGCAGTTCTTC.

The chain recombines TRBV7-9 with TRBJ2-7; TRBD1 matches at 9 bases. The CDR3 is 12 amino acids. V trimming: 4 bases; J trimming: 9 bases; junction bases outside the gene matches: 4. CDR1 and CDR2 from the germline V gene are SEHNR and FQNEAQ (reference sequence). As DNA, the CDR3 is TGTGCCAGCAGCTCGGGACAGGGCTCGCAGTACTTC. Amino acid sequence: CASSSGQGSQYF. Full variable domain (rest looked up from reference TRBV7-9 and TRBJ2-7): DTGVSQNPRHKITKRGQNVTFRCDPISEHNRLYWYRQTLGQGPEFLTYFQNEAQLEKSRLLSDRFSAERPKGSFSTLEIQRTEQGDSAMYLCASSSGQGSQYFGPGTRLTVT.

This chain connects TRBV28 to TRBJ2-1, with D possibly TRBD2 on 6 matching bases. CDR3 length: 18 amino acids. Germline V gene data show CDR1 as MDHEN and CDR2 as SYDVKM. Trimming stripped 3 bases from V and 0 bases from J, with 18 bases between. The CDR3 region has the DNA TGTGCCAGCAGTTTCTCTCCGGGACTCGGAAGCTCCTACAATGAGCAGTTCTTC. Encoded protein: CASSFSPGLGSSYNEQFF.

The chain has TRBV6-1 and TRBJ1-1, with no clear D. V was cut by 4 bases and J by 5 bases, with 20 bases left in between. CDR1 and CDR2 (germline): MNHNS, SASEGT. The CDR3 contains 16 residues. In DNA form, the CDR3 reads TGTGCCAGCAGTGTGCGGGGTTCCCCCTTAGGGACTGAAGCTTTCTTT. Its protein product is CASSVRGSPLGTEAFF.

The rearrangement links TRBV6-5 to TRBJ1-1; 7 bases are a match to TRBD1. Trimming cost V 4 bases and J 5 bases; bases outside gene matches: 10. The CDR3 totals 15 residues. In germline, CDR1 is MNHEY, CDR2 SVGAGI. The CDR3 loop is CASSFTNQGVTEAFF. CDR3 nucleotides: TGTGCCAGCAGTTTCACAAATCAGGGGGTTACTGAAGCTTTCTTT.

V and J are TRBV14 and TRBJ2-7; 9 nucleotides agree with TRBD1. This CDR3 region has 14 residues. V shed 4 bases and J 5 bases; nucleotides not matched to a gene: 6. Per germline, CDR1 SGHDN and CDR2 FVKESK. CDR3 amino acids: CASSPRTGEDEQYF. The CDR3 coding sequence is TGTGCCAGCAGCCCAAGGACAGGGGAAGACGAGCAGTACTTC.

This clone has a handful of counts. The rearrangement joins TRBV19 to TRBJ1-5; D not resolved. V shed 3 bases and J shed 7 bases, with 13 bases lying between them. Per germline, CDR1 LNHDA and CDR2 SQIVND (reference sequence). The CDR3 has 14 amino acids. CDR3 in amino acids: CASSIMISGQPQHF. CDR3 nucleotides: TGTGCCAGTAGTATCATGATATCTGGCCAGCCCCAGCATTTT.

The chain joins TRBV19 to TRBJ2-7; a weak D match, TRBD1 (5 bases). Per germline, CDR1 LNHDA and CDR2 SQIVND (reference sequence). Trimming removed 5 bases at V and 0 bases at J, with 14 bases between. The CDR3 is made up of 15 amino acids. CDR3 coding DNA: TGTGCCAGTAGTTCACAGGACACCTTCTCCTACGAGCAGTACTTC. It translates to CASSSQDTFSYEQYF.

This clone was picked up a small number of times. The chain recombines TRBV28 with TRBJ2-3; TRBD2 matches 9 bases. Germline values: CDR1 MDHEN, CDR2 SYDVKM. With 4 bases clipped from V and 5 bases from J, the junction kept 7 bases outside the gene matches. The CDR3 loop spans 15 amino acids. The CDR3 coding sequence is TGTGCCAGCAGTTGGGCTAGCGGGAACGTAGATACGCAGTATTTT. It is translated as CASSWASGNVDTQYF.

V usage is TRBV19 and J usage is TRBJ2-7; 9 nucleotides align to TRBD1. The ends lost 3 bases at V and 7 bases at J; junction bases unmatched: 7. CDR1 is LNHDA and CDR2 is SQIVND in the germline V gene (reference sequence). The CDR3 length is 14 residues. The CDR3 sequence: CASSISTGGGEQYF. The CDR3 nucleotides are TGTGCCAGTAGTATCTCGACAGGGGGGGGTGAGCAGTACTTC.